Below, 10 T cell receptor beta chains from the same sample are listed, as sequenced in a study of control samples from healthy donors and cancer patients. This table comes from immunoSEQ multiplex PCR, and its TCRdb copy is limited to in-frame clones, with some not included. The table lists about 150,000 clones, 93% of them singletons. Source material: blood. These receptors were taken from a man between 18 and 29 years old in good health.

V is TRBV2 and J is TRBJ2-3; 10 bases are a match to TRBD2. The CDR3 extends over 15 amino acids. Germline V gives CDR1 SNHLY, CDR2 FYNNEI. J was trimmed by 2 bases and V by 9 bases; bases with no gene match: 8. CDR3: CARTSGYPNTDTQYF. The CDR3 DNA is TGTGCCAGGACTAGCGGGTATCCCAACACAGATACGCAGTATTTT.

This rearrangement joins TRBV4-1 to TRBJ1-5, with 9 bases aligning to TRBD1. CDR1 is MGHRA and CDR2 is YSYEKL in the germline V gene. CDR3 size: 16 residues. V lost 1 base and J lost 4; bases outside the gene matches: 5. In nucleotides, the CDR3 is TGCGCCAGCAGCCAAGGTCCGGGACAGGGAAATCAGCCCCAGCATTTT. As protein: CASSQGPGQGNQPQHF.

This clone came up once. The V and J genes are TRBV13 and TRBJ1-3; a weak D match, TRBD1 (6 bases). The CDR3 has 16 amino acids. Germline lookup yields CDR1 PRHDT and CDR2 FYEKMQ (reference sequence). Trimming cost V 4 bases and J 1 base, with 14 bases left between them. The CDR3, as DNA: TGTGCCAGCAGCTCTACAGGGATGGGTTCTGGAAACACCATATATTTT. This sequence encodes CASSSTGMGSGNTIYF.

The chain recombines TRBV25-1 with TRBJ1-1; possibly TRBD1 for D (6 bases). This CDR3 comprises 15 residues. Germline V gene data show CDR1 as MGHDK and CDR2 as SYGVNS. V lost 5 bases, J lost 4 bases, and 17 bases lay in between. The CDR3, as DNA: TGTGCCAGCAGTTTCATACATCGAGGGGGCACTGAAGCTTTCTTT. Translated: CASSFIHRGGTEAFF.

This rearrangement joins TRBV7-6 to TRBJ1-6; a possible D gene is TRBD1 (5 bases). CDR1 is SGHVS and CDR2 is FNYEAQ in the germline V gene. The CDR3 spans 14 residues. V was clipped by 5 bases and J by 9 bases, with 14 bases between them. In DNA form, the CDR3 reads TGTGCCAGCAGCCCGACGGGACGGGGTTCACCCCTCCACTTT. Translated, it gives CASSPTGRGSPLHF.

J is TRBJ2-7 and V is TRBV19, with TRBD1 matching 9 bases. The germline gives CDR1 LNHDA, CDR2 SQIVND (reference sequence). This CDR3 has 15 amino acids. With 4 bases clipped from V and 2 bases from J, the junction kept 6 bases outside the gene matches. The chain's CDR3 is CASSRGQGKTYEQYF. The CDR3 coding sequence is TGTGCCAGTAGTAGGGGACAGGGAAAGACCTACGAGCAGTACTTC. Complete variable domain (other parts from reference TRBV19 and TRBJ2-7): DGGITQSPKYLFRKEGQNVTLSCEQNLNHDAMYWYRQDPGQGLRLIYYSQIVNDFQKGDIAEGYSVSREKKESFPLTVTSAQKNPTAFYLCASSRGQGKTYEQYFGPGTRLTVT.

This chain uses TRBV19 with TRBJ2-1, with 8 positions matching TRBD2. The CDR3 contains 15 residues. J gave up 7 bases and V 4 bases, and 9 bases lay outside the gene matches. Germline V lookup: CDR1 LNHDA, CDR2 SQIVND (reference sequence). The CDR3 DNA sequence: TGTGCCAGTAGTAGCACCAGCGGGGGATGGAATGAGCAGTTCTTC. Residues: CASSSTSGGWNEQFF.

This clone appeared a single time. The V call is TRBV7-9, the J call TRBJ1-1; TRBD1 is a possible D gene (5 bases). V shed 1 base and J shed 5 bases, with 11 bases lying between them. CDR1 is SEHNR, CDR2 FQNEAQ, per germline (reference sequence). The CDR3 covers 14 residues. The CDR3, as DNA: TGTGCCAGCAGCTTAGGTGAGGGGTGGACTGAAGCTTTCTTT. Amino acid sequence: CASSLGEGWTEAFF.

The V call is TRBV7-9, the J call TRBJ2-3; weak D call: TRBD2 (6 bases). Germline loops: CDR1 SEHNR, CDR2 FQNEAQ (reference sequence). The CDR3 length is 15 residues. Trimming cost V 5 bases and J 2 bases, with 14 bases left between them. Here the CDR3 reads CASSMLRGPTDTQYF. CDR3 coding DNA: TGTGCCAGCAGCATGCTGCGGGGCCCCACAGATACGCAGTATTTT.

The rearrangement links TRBV19 to TRBJ1-2; perhaps TRBD1 as D (5 bases). The CDR3 consists of 20 residues. V was shortened by 5 bases and J by 2 bases, with 30 bases between the two germline ends. Germline-derived CDR1 and CDR2 are LNHDA and SQIVND (reference sequence). The CDR3 sequence is CASSRIDGTSTGTDNYGYTF. The CDR3 bases are TGTGCCAGTAGTCGGATCGATGGAACCAGTACCGGGACGGACAACTATGGCTACACCTTC.